The sequence of this T cell receptor beta chain was determined in a study of cytomegalovirus exposure and HLA in healthy donors. PCR amplification relied on 60 Vbeta primers (plus 13 Jbeta primers). Original analysis: Roughly 80 million unique TCR beta chains, 10 million to 14 million shared, were counted in a later analysis. TCRdb's table, derived via immunoSEQ multiplex PCR, lists solely in-frame clones and lacks some. Clone size and the V and J calls come from that table; the DNA yielded D and trimming. This sample yields approximately 150,000 clones, of which approximately 57% are seen a single time; roughly 1.8% belongs to the top ten. There are 14 residues in the CDR3. V shed 4 bases and J 4 bases; nucleotides not matched to a gene: 2. Germline V gene sequence: CDR1 WSHSY, CDR2 SAAADI.

The receptor was derived from a male donor in good health and CMV-seronegative. The V and J genes are TRBV10-2 and TRBJ1-1, with TRBD1 matching 11 bases. The sample was PBMCs. CDR3 in DNA: TGCGCCAGCAGTGGGGACAGGGGGGGCACTGAAGCTTTCTTT. Amino acid sequence: CASSGDRGGTEAFF.